This is a list of T cell receptor beta chains from one sample in a study of cytotoxic CD8 clonotypes in ibrutinib-treated CLL. The protocol was immunoSEQ multiplex PCR, while the TCRdb copy is restricted to in-frame clones and leaves out a portion. The sample has more than 200,000 clones, around 70% seen once. The material was PBMCs, obtained after 24 months of ibrutinib treatment. Receptor source: a human donor with chronic lymphocytic leukemia. The CDR3 runs from the conserved cysteine through the conserved F or W. The D gene is left open where the match is weak. A clone size is listed for some rows: how often the clone was seen (once, few, many), or a class if it is expanded.

clone_size,v_call,d_call,j_call,cdr3_aa,cdr3_nt
-,TRBV2,-,TRBJ2-7,CASSTDAYEQYF,TGTGCCAGCAGTACGGACGCCTACGAGCAGTACTTC
-,TRBV10-3,TRBD1,TRBJ2-7,CAVSVGTDEQYF,TGTGCCGTCTCGGTGGGGACAGACGAGCAGTACTTC
-,TRBV7-2,-,TRBJ2-3,CASSLEGNTQYF,TGTGCCAGCAGCTTAGAGGGGAATACGCAGTATTTT
-,TRBV27,-,TRBJ2-4,CASSTVPWRLEIQYF,TGTGCCAGCAGCACGGTGCCGTGGCGGCTAGAAATTCAGTACTTC
few,TRBV11-2,-,TRBJ2-1,CASSESGLGQFF,TGTGCCAGCAGCGAAAGCGGGCTCGGACAGTTCTTC
-,TRBV5-1,-,TRBJ2-7,CASSLAGLSEQYF,TGCGCCAGCAGCTTGGCCGGGTTGTCCGAGCAGTACTTC
-,TRBV7-9,TRBD1,TRBJ1-5,CASSGQGDQPQHF,TGTGCCAGCAGCGGACAGGGAGATCAGCCCCAGCATTTT
-,TRBV18,-,TRBJ2-4,CASSPPRTEKFQNIQYF,TGTGCCAGCTCACCACCAAGGACAGAGAAATTTCAAAACATTCAGTACTTC
-,TRBV7-9,-,TRBJ2-5,CASSLVRASAQETQYF,TGTGCCAGCAGCTTAGTCAGGGCTAGCGCGCAAGAGACCCAGTACTTC
few,TRBV18,TRBD1,TRBJ1-2,CASSTTGQGFSYGYTF,TGTGCCAGCTCAACCACCGGACAGGGATTCTCATATGGCTACACCTTC
-,TRBV6-5,TRBD2,TRBJ2-1,CASSYSRLADYNEQFF,TGTGCCAGCAGTTACTCTCGACTAGCCGACTACAATGAGCAGTTCTTC
-,TRBV7-6,-,TRBJ2-3,CASSSGEYTQYF,TGTGCCAGCAGCTCCGGAGAGTATACGCAGTATTTT
few,TRBV5-4,-,TRBJ1-2,CASTTQLGEGYTF,TGTGCCAGCACCACTCAATTGGGGGAGGGCTACACCTTC
-,TRBV21-1,-,TRBJ2-1,CASARIGTSGKPPTWNEQFF,TGTGCCAGCGCACGCATCGGGACTAGCGGGAAACCCCCTACTTGGAATGAGCAGTTCTTC
-,TRBV7-2,TRBD1,TRBJ2-4,CASSPDRGKNIQYF,TGTGCCAGCAGCCCGGACAGGGGAAAAAACATTCAGTACTTC
once,TRBV4-3,-,TRBJ2-7,CASSQDLTLWYEQYF,TGCGCCAGCAGCCAAGATCTAACCCTTTGGTACGAGCAGTACTTC
-,TRBV9,TRBD2,TRBJ2-5,CASSSGGGQETQYF,TGTGCCAGCTCAAGCGGGGGTGGCCAAGAGACCCAGTACTTC
-,TRBV18,-,TRBJ1-1,CASSQDLNTEAFF,TGTGCCAGCTCTCAGGATCTGAACACTGAAGCTTTCTTT
-,TRBV7-6,-,TRBJ2-6,CASSLFVGANVLTF,TGTGCCAGCAGCTTATTTGTTGGGGCCAACGTCCTGACTTTC
-,TRBV19,-,TRBJ2-2,CASSLWAQDTGELFF,TGTGCCAGTAGCCTATGGGCGCAGGACACCGGGGAGCTGTTTTTT
few,TRBV4-2,-,TRBJ2-2,CASSQVPGELFF,TGTGCCAGCAGCCAAGTCCCCGGGGAGCTGTTTTTT
-,TRBV28,TRBD2,TRBJ2-3,CASSLAVEGDTQYF,TGTGCCAGCAGTCTAGCGGTTGAAGGGGATACGCAGTATTTT
-,TRBV7-9,-,TRBJ2-5,CASSFQETQYF,TGTGCCAGCAGCTTCCAAGAGACCCAGTACTTC
-,TRBV4-2,TRBD2,TRBJ2-1,CAASGRAEKSYNEQFF,TGTGCCGCTAGCGGGAGGGCCGAAAAGTCCTACAATGAGCAGTTCTTC
-,TRBV30,-,TRBJ1-5,CAWSGGVNQPQHF,TGTGCCTGGAGTGGAGGCGTCAATCAGCCCCAGCATTTT
-,TRBV28,-,TRBJ1-2,CASSAAQYGYTF,TGTGCCAGCTCGGCAGCACAGTATGGCTACACCTTC
-,TRBV28,TRBD2,TRBJ2-7,CASSLYVTSGIPEQYF,TGTGCCAGCAGTTTATATGTGACTAGCGGGATTCCCGAGCAGTACTTC
few,TRBV6-5,-,TRBJ1-5,CASSWGATQPQHF,TGTGCCAGCAGTTGGGGGGCAACACAGCCCCAGCATTTT
-,TRBV30,-,TRBJ2-7,CAWSVGPYEQYF,TGTGCCTGGAGTGTCGGGCCCTACGAGCAGTACTTC
few,TRBV28,-,TRBJ1-2,CASSLPTYYGYTF,TGTGCCAGCAGTCTCCCGACCTACTATGGCTACACCTTC
-,TRBV4-1,-,TRBJ2-5,CASSQHSYQETQYF,TGCGCCAGCAGCCAACACTCGTACCAAGAGACCCAGTACTTC